Shown below are 12 T cell receptor beta chains from a single sample sequenced in a study of Ad26.COV2.S vaccination and SARS-CoV-2 variants. As to treatment: 19 received Ad26.COV2.S at low or high dose, single or two shots; 5 received placebo; per-sample allocation not given. Following the first vaccine or placebo injection, samples were taken on day 63. The protocol was immunoSEQ multiplex PCR, while the TCRdb copy is restricted to in-frame clones and leaves out a portion. The sample records 350,000 to 450,000 clones, around 87% being singletons. The sequencing here drew on peripheral blood, taken in a trial of Ad26.COV2.S vaccine versus placebo. These receptors all come from a person between 18 and 60 years old who received the Ad26.COV2.S COVID-19 vaccine or a placebo.

This chain joins TRBV4-1 and TRBJ2-6; 8 bases are a match to TRBD1. The CDR3 contains 21 residues. In germline, CDR1 is MGHRA, CDR2 YSYEKL. After removal of 0 bases from V and 2 bases from J, the junction contained 15 bases not matched to a gene. The CDR3 DNA is TGCGCCAGCAGCCAAGATCACATGGAGGACAGGGTATTTCCTGGGGCCAACGTCCTGACTTTC. Translated, it gives CASSQDHMEDRVFPGANVLTF.

This clone occurred once. The chain is built from TRBV6-5 and TRBJ1-2, with D perhaps matching TRBD1 (6 bases). Trimming stripped 8 bases from V and 4 bases from J, with 20 bases between. CDR1 MNHEY and CDR2 SVGAGI come from the germline V gene. The CDR3 contains 15 residues. DNA of the CDR3: TGTGCCAGCGGTATAAAGAACAGGGTTGGCTATGGCTACACCTTC. It codes for CASGIKNRVGYGYTF.

The CDR3 sequence: CASKGGGLTEAFF. The CDR3, as DNA: TGTGCCAGTAAAGGAGGGGGCTTGACTGAAGCTTTCTTT. The V gene is TRBV2, the J gene TRBJ1-1; 7 nucleotides agree with TRBD1. J gave up 5 bases and V 9 bases, and 9 bases lay outside the gene matches. The CDR3 runs 13 residues. CDR1 SNHLY and CDR2 FYNNEI come from the germline V gene. The whole variable domain, filled in from reference TRBV2 and TRBJ1-1, reads EPEVTQTPSHQVTQMGQEVILRCVPISNHLYFYWYRQILGQKVEFLVSFYNNEISEKSEIFDDQFSVERPDGSNFTLKIRSTKLEDSAMYFCASKGGGLTEAFFGQGTRLTVV.

The chain links TRBV9 to TRBJ2-1, with D possibly called TRBD1 or TRBD2 (5 bases each). Germline-derived CDR1 and CDR2 are SGDLS and YYNGEE. The CDR3 consists of 13 residues. Between the trimmed V and J ends, which lost 2 bases and 9 bases, there was a span of 12 bases. CDR3 coding DNA: TGTGCCAGCAGCGTCCCCGGGGACGGTGAGCAGTTCTTC. Protein sequence: CASSVPGDGEQFF.

J is TRBJ1-1 and V is TRBV5-4; D call uncertain. The CDR3 has 11 amino acids. Trimming removed 6 bases at V and 6 bases at J, with 9 bases between. From germline, CDR1 is SGHNT and CDR2 YYREEE (reference sequence). CDR3 in DNA: TGTGCCAGCAAGGAACACTCTGAAGCTTTCTTT. This translates into CASKEHSEAFF.

The chain recombines TRBV3-1 (or the pseudogene TRBV3-2) with TRBJ2-5, with unresolved D. The CDR3 sequence is 13 residues long. Deletions cut 4 bases from V and 1 base from J, with 7 bases between. Germline CDR1 and CDR2: LGHDT and YNNKEL (reference sequence). The CDR3 region has the DNA TGTGCCAGCAGCCCGTCCCCCCAAGAGACCCAGTACTTC. Protein product: CASSPSPQETQYF.

A remark on this clone: One end of the junction is discordant with germline, which a read error may explain. The chain links TRBV29-1 to TRBJ1-4; the match to TRBD1 covers 8 bases. There are 14 residues in the CDR3. Germline V gene data show CDR1 as SQVTM and CDR2 as ANQGSEA. In DNA form, the CDR3 reads TGCAGCGCCCTCGACAGGGGCGGTAATCAAAAACTGTTTTTT. Its protein product is CSALDRGGNQKLFF.

This chain links TRBV4-1 with TRBJ2-3; 15 bases fit TRBD2. The CDR3 extends over 16 amino acids. V was pared by 10 bases and J by 5 bases, with 10 bases of the junction left unmatched. Germline lookup yields CDR1 MGHRA and CDR2 YSYEKL. The CDR3 DNA reads TGCGCCACAAGACCTGGACTAGCGGGGGGGTTAGATACGCAGTATTTT. This sequence encodes CATRPGLAGGLDTQYF.

The genes are TRBV4-1 and TRBJ1-4; 10 bases line up with TRBD1. V gave up 1 base and J gave up 0 bases; unmatched junction bases: 14. Germline V CDR1 and CDR2: MGHRA, YSYEKL. CDR3 length: 21 amino acids. In nucleotides, the CDR3 is TGCGCCAGCAGCCAAGTCCCCTTGACAGGGGGCTTTTATACAACTAATGAAAAACTGTTTTTT. Encoded protein: CASSQVPLTGGFYTTNEKLFF.

The CDR3 sequence is CASSLLAGGELFF. In DNA form, the CDR3 reads TGTGCCAGCAGTTTGTTGGCGGGCGGGGAGCTGTTTTTT. This rearrangement joins TRBV12-3 or TRBV12-4 to TRBJ2-2, with a possible D match to TRBD2 (5 bases). V lost 3 bases and J lost 7, with 9 bases in between. There are 13 residues in the CDR3.

The genes are TRBV6-5 and TRBJ1-2, with D possibly matching TRBD1 (6 bases). The CDR3 consists of 14 residues. Trimming removed 2 bases at V and 5 bases at J, with 12 bases between. CDR1 is MNHEY and CDR2 is SVGAGI in the germline V gene. CDR3 DNA: TGTGCCAGCAGTTACGGGGGGCAAGAATATGGCTACACCTTC. Translating it yields CASSYGGQEYGYTF.

The genes are TRBV9 and TRBJ1-2; 10 bases fit TRBD1. Looked up from germline, CDR1 is SGDLS and CDR2 is YYNGEE. The CDR3 runs to 13 residues. With V trimmed by 3 bases and J by 8 bases, 4 bases remained unmatched. The CDR3 sequence is CASSARDRGGYTF. The CDR3 region has the DNA TGTGCCAGCAGCGCCCGGGACAGGGGAGGCTACACCTTC.